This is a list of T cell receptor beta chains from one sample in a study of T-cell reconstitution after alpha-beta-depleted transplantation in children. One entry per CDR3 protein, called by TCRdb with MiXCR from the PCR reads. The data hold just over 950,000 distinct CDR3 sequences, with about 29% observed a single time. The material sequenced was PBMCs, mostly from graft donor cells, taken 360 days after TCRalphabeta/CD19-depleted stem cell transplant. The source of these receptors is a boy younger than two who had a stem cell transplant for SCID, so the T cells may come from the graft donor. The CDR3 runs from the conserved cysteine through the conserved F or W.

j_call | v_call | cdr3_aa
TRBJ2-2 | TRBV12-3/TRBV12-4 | CASSFTMNTGELFF
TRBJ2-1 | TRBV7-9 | CASSLPENEQFF
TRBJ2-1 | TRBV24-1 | CATSGGALSYNEQFF
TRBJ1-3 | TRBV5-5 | CASSQVRGKGNTIYF
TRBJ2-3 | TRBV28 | CASSPWDRGIKSTDTQYF
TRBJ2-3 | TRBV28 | CASSFKRGAYTQYF
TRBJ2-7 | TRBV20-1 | CSAREREGRYEQYF
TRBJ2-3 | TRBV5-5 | CASSLQSRVPDTQYF
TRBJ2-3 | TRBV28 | CASTPTGDGTDTQYF
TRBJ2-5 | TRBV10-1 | CASSAGGTGFQETQYF
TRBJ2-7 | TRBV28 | CASSPWGGSYEQYF
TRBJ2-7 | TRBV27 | CASSRDRSNEQYF
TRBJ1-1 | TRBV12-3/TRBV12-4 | CASSSRQVGKGTEAFF
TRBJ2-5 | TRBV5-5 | CASSLAGGPLTKETQYF
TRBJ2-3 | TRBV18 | CASSPMLQGAGSTDTQYF
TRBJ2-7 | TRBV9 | CASSARDGIRYEQYF
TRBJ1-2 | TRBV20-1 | CSAPKGAFGYTF
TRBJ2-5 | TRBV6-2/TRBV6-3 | CASSYAGGGETQYF
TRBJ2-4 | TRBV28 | CASSPSVGVRAKNIQYF
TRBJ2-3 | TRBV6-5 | CASSYLAWTDTQYF
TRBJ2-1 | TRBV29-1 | CSVGVRGLGNEQFF